The 14 T cell receptor beta chains in this list originate from one sample, sequenced in a study of blood T cells in healthy people across ages. Primed by a sample-barcoded 5' primer and a J-beta primer mix, a second PCR proceeded for roughly 6 to 12 cycles. TCRdb ran MiXCR on the 5' RACE reads and lists one entry per CDR3 protein. The table lists about 800,000 distinct CDR3 sequences, approximately 25% of them singletons. These data were also filed under a second study, of T cells of mothers and their children.

The sequenced sample was blood. The receptor source for this set is a boy between 10 and 17 years old in good health.

The chain couples TRBV9 to TRBJ2-1; D is ambiguous. The CDR3 runs to 11 residues. Trimming left V 1 base short and J 8 bases short, with 4 bases between. Germline CDR1 SGDLS, CDR2 YYNGEE. The CDR3 loop reads CASSVTDEQFF. CDR3 nucleotides: TGTGCCAGCAGCGTAACCGATGAGCAGTTCTTC.

This clonotype was observed a handful of times. The chain combines TRBV9 with TRBJ2-5, with D perhaps matching TRBD2 (6 bases). The better agreement between TRBJ2-1 and the DNA end casts doubt on the J call. This CDR3 has 14 amino acids. Germline CDR1 is SGDLS and CDR2 is YYNGEE. CDR3 amino acids: CASSVDSGGAEQFF. CDR3 bases: TGTGCCAGCAGCGTAGATTCAGGAGGGGCTGAGCAGTTCTTC.

The J gene is TRBJ2-7, the V gene TRBV29-1; 10 bases fit TRBD2. J was trimmed by 2 bases and V by 4 bases; bases with no gene match: 5. The germline V gene encodes CDR1 SQVTM and CDR2 ANQGSEA. This CDR3 spans 14 amino acids. CDR3 protein: CSVAPSGGTYEQYF. In nucleotides, the CDR3 is TGCAGCGTTGCCCCTAGCGGGGGAACCTACGAGCAGTACTTC.

In its sample, this clonotype was seen a few times. The chain recombines TRBV15 with TRBJ2-1, with unresolved D. Gene TRBJ2-7 matches the end of the DNA better, so the J call may be wrong. The CDR3 is made up of 12 amino acids. Germline-derived CDR1 and CDR2 are LNHNV and YYDKDF (reference sequence). CDR3 DNA: TGTGCCACCAGCAGAGTGGGCCTCGAGCAGTACTTC. Protein product: CATSRVGLEQYF.

The chain combines TRBV4-3 with TRBJ2-2; D unclear. CDR1 is LGHNA and CDR2 is YSLEER in the germline V gene. This CDR3 is 17 amino acids long. V lost 0 bases to trimming and J lost 3 bases, with 14 bases between them. CDR3 bases: TGCGCCAGCAGCCAAGATCGGTCGAACCACGACACCGGGGAGCTGTTTTTT. Translated, it gives CASSQDRSNHDTGELFF.

The rearrangement uses TRBV6-2 or TRBV6-3 and TRBJ1-5, with 7 bases identical to TRBD1. This CDR3 spans 15 amino acids. Germline V gene data show CDR1 as MNHEY and CDR2 as SVGEGT. V gave up 2 bases and J gave up 8 bases; unmatched junction bases: 9. CDR3 residues: CASSYAGTAIKPQHF. CDR3 coding DNA: TGTGCCAGCAGTTACGCGGGGACAGCCATCAAGCCCCAGCATTTT.

This clonotype was picked up a small number of times. The gene calls are TRBV5-5 and TRBJ1-1; D is perhaps TRBD1 (5 bases). The CDR3 loop spans 13 amino acids. The germline V and J ends were trimmed by 9 bases and 5 bases, with 17 bases remaining between them. Germline V gives CDR1 SGHKS, CDR2 YYEKEE (reference sequence). CDR3 bases: TGTGCCATCAACTCCCGGGGGAGAACTGAAGCTTTCTTT. Protein: CAINSRGRTEAFF. Together with reference TRBV5-5 and TRBJ1-1, the CDR3 gives the full variable domain: DAGVTQSPTHLIKTRGQQVTLRCSPISGHKSVSWYQQVLGQGPQFIFQYYEKEERGRGNFPDRFSARQFPNYSSELNVNALLLGDSALYLCAINSRGRTEAFFGQGTRLTVV.

In regard to this clonotype: The junction does not match germline at one end; this may be a read error. The chain uses TRBV7-2 and TRBJ2-1; no clear D. Germline V CDR1 and CDR2: SGHTA, FQGNSA. The CDR3 length is 16 residues. DNA for the CDR3: TGTGCCTGCAGCTTAGTAGTTTCACAGAGCTACAATGAGCAGTTCTTC. Translating gives CACSLVVSQSYNEQFF.

This chain connects TRBV7-4 to TRBJ1-2; D is undetermined. The CDR3 runs to 14 residues. Deletions cut 0 bases from V and 9 bases from J, with 14 bases between. Looked up from germline, CDR1 is SGHVT and CDR2 is SQSDAQ. As DNA, the CDR3 is TGTGCCAGCAGCTTAGCGGACGTCCGCTGGAGCTACACCTTC. It translates to CASSLADVRWSYTF.

This sequence joins TRBV4-3 and TRBJ2-7, with D unclear. V lost 0 bases to trimming and J lost 1 base, with 13 bases between them. The CDR3 has 16 amino acids. From germline, CDR1 is LGHNA and CDR2 YSLEER. CDR3 DNA sequence: TGCGCCAGCAGCCAAGATAGGATCACGGTATCCTACGAGCAGTACTTC. Protein sequence: CASSQDRITVSYEQYF.

This clonotype was detected a few times. This chain connects TRBV5-1 to TRBJ2-5, with D perhaps assigned TRBD1 or TRBD2 (5 bases each). The CDR3 has 15 amino acids. Germline CDR1 SGHRS, CDR2 YFSETQ. Trimming removed 2 bases at V and 2 bases at J, with 13 bases between. In DNA, the CDR3 is TGCGCCAGCAGCTTTGGGACGGCGGATCAAGAGACCCAGTACTTC. Amino acid sequence: CASSFGTADQETQYF. Full variable domain (remainder filled in from reference TRBV5-1 and TRBJ2-5): KAGVTQTPRYLIKTRGQQVTLSCSPISGHRSVSWYQQTPGQGLQFLFEYFSETQRNKGNFPGRFSGRQFSNSRSEMNVSTLELGDSALYLCASSFGTADQETQYFGPGTRLLVL.

This chain uses TRBV20-1 with TRBJ1-2; maybe TRBD1 (5 bases). Per the germline V gene, CDR1 is DFQATT and CDR2 is SNEGSKA (reference sequence). Between the trimmed V and J ends, which lost 2 bases and 0 bases, there was a span of 13 bases. The CDR3 covers 15 residues. The CDR3 bases are TGCAGTGCTAGAATTGGGGCCGATTCTAACTATGGCTACACCTTC. This codes for CSARIGADSNYGYTF.

This clonotype was seen more than once but under ten times. V usage is TRBV5-1 and J usage is TRBJ2-7; 8 bases map to TRBD1. CDR1 and CDR2 (germline): SGHRS, YFSETQ. This CDR3 has 15 amino acids. V shed 4 bases, J shed 5 bases, and the junction held 11 bases outside the gene matches. CDR3 sequence: CASSLTGTGLDEQYF. The CDR3 DNA reads TGCGCCAGCAGCCTCACCGGGACAGGTCTTGACGAGCAGTACTTC.

V and J are TRBV6-5 and TRBJ2-5; 8 nucleotides match TRBD1. The DNA end is a closer match to TRBJ2-1, so the J assignment may be wrong. In germline, CDR1 is MNHEY, CDR2 SVGAGI. The CDR3 consists of 13 residues. For the CDR3, the DNA is TGTGCCAGCAGAAGGACAGGGAAGAATGAGCAGTTCTTC. This codes for CASRRTGKNEQFF.